Below are 22 T cell receptor beta chains sequenced from a single sample in a study of blood T cell repertoires in COVID-19. The method was immunoSEQ multiplex PCR; TCRdb's version includes in-frame clones alone and lacks a portion of them. Of approximately 320,000 clones detected, about 92% appear once; the ten largest clones hold approximately 2.5%. What was sequenced was PBMCs or T cells enriched from blood (not recorded which). The origin of the receptors is a man in his sixties who had recovered from COVID-19.

V gene TRBV9 combines with J gene TRBJ2-5; D uncertain. Germline CDR1 and CDR2: SGDLS and YYNGEE. V lost 0 bases, J lost 0 bases, and 9 bases lay in between. This CDR3 is built from 15 residues. CDR3 sequence (DNA): TGTGCCAGCAGCGTAGAGTGGTCAGACCAAGAGACCCAGTACTTC. The encoded protein is CASSVEWSDQETQYF. Looking up the rest from reference TRBV9 and TRBJ2-5 gives the full variable domain: DSGVTQTPKHLITATGQRVTLRCSPRSGDLSVYWYQQSLDQGLQFLIQYYNGEERAKGNILERFSAQQFPDLHSELNLSSLELGDSALYFCASSVEWSDQETQYFGPGTRLLVL.

This chain joins TRBV12-3 or TRBV12-4 and TRBJ1-6; TRBD1 matches at 9 bases. Unmatched junction bases numbered 2, after V lost 6 bases and J lost 8 bases. The CDR3 consists of 13 residues. The CDR3 region is CASRQGAHSPLHF. The CDR3 nucleotides read TGTGCCAGCAGACAGGGGGCGCATTCACCCCTCCACTTT.

This rearrangement joins TRBV7-9 to TRBJ2-2; TRBD2 matches 9 bases. The CDR3 contains 16 residues. The germline gives CDR1 SEHNR, CDR2 FQNEAQ (reference sequence). J was trimmed by 7 bases and V by 7 bases; bases with no gene match: 13. The CDR3 spells CASTPSSGDSGGELFF. In DNA form, the CDR3 reads TGTGCCAGCACCCCGTCTAGCGGGGATTCGGGCGGGGAGCTGTTTTTT.

The rearrangement joins TRBV19 to TRBJ1-1, with D possibly being TRBD1 (6 bases). The germline V and J ends were trimmed by 5 bases and 4 bases, with 17 bases remaining between them. The CDR3 runs 15 residues. Germline loops: CDR1 LNHDA, CDR2 SQIVND (reference sequence). In nucleotides, the CDR3 is TGTGCCAGTAGTCCACTGGGGGGGCGGGTCACTGAAGCTTTCTTT. Its translation is CASSPLGGRVTEAFF.

This chain connects TRBV19 to TRBJ1-5; D gene uncertain. V gave up 9 bases and J gave up 0 bases, with 9 bases separating them. There are 13 residues in the CDR3. The germline V gene has CDR1 LNHDA and CDR2 SQIVND (reference sequence). The CDR3 DNA follows: TGTGCCAGCCAGGATTATAGCAATCAGCCCCAGCATTTT. Protein product: CASQDYSNQPQHF.

This clone came up once. CDR3: CASSQVLVDRGLGYTF. The CDR3 bases are TGTGCCAGCAGCCAAGTCCTTGTGGACAGGGGACTCGGCTACACCTTC. V usage is TRBV3-1 (or the pseudogene TRBV3-2) and J usage is TRBJ1-2; the match to TRBD1 covers 9 bases. The V gene end was trimmed by 1 base and the J gene end by 8 bases; junction bases not matched to a gene: 11. The CDR3 contains 16 residues. Germline CDR1 and CDR2: LGHDT and YNNKEL (reference sequence).

The V call is TRBV5-1, the J call TRBJ1-2; 9 bases are a match to TRBD1. The V and J ends lost 4 bases and 8 bases, in that order; junction bases with no gene match: 9. In germline, CDR1 is SGHRS, CDR2 YFSETQ. This CDR3 region has 14 residues. The CDR3, as DNA: TGCGCCAGCAGCGCCGAACAGGGGGCTGAGGGCTACACCTTC. This encodes CASSAEQGAEGYTF.

This rearrangement joins TRBV19 to TRBJ1-5; possible D gene TRBD1, 5 bases. Trimming pared 6 bases from V and 2 bases from J, leaving 11 bases between. This CDR3 has 14 residues. Germline loops: CDR1 LNHDA, CDR2 SQIVND (reference sequence). This CDR3 is CASRIQGGNQPQHF. CDR3 bases: TGTGCCAGTAGGATCCAGGGTGGCAATCAGCCCCAGCATTTT.

This clone was seen a handful of times. The chain has TRBV6-5 and TRBJ1-1; 10 nucleotides match TRBD1. CDR1 and CDR2 from the germline V gene are MNHEY and SVGAGI. CDR3 size: 13 residues. J lost 6 bases, V lost 7 bases, and 5 bases had no gene match. Written as DNA, the CDR3 is TGTGCCAGCACCGGGACAGGGGAAGCTGAAGCTTTCTTT. This translates into CASTGTGEAEAFF.

The genes are TRBV24-1 and TRBJ1-1; a weak D match, TRBD1 (5 bases). CDR3 length: 16 residues. V lost 3 bases and J lost 10, with 23 bases in between. Germline assignment: CDR1 KGHDR and CDR2 SFDVKD. CDR3 DNA: TGTGCCACCAGTGATACCTTTGCTGGGGGAGCGGGAGGAGCTTTCTTT. Translated: CATSDTFAGGAGGAFF.

The chain joins TRBV30 to TRBJ2-2; D is perhaps TRBD2 (7 bases). Germline CDR1 is GTSNPN and CDR2 is SVGIG (reference sequence). V was clipped by 4 bases and J by 6 bases, with 12 bases between them. This CDR3 contains 13 residues. As DNA, the CDR3 is TGTGCCTGGAAAACAGGGAGGGCCGGGGAGCTGTTTTTT. It codes for CAWKTGRAGELFF.

The CDR3 nucleotides are TGTGCCAGCAGGCAGGGGGCAGATACGCAGTATTTT. Protein: CASRQGADTQYF. The V call is TRBV7-3, the J call TRBJ2-3; 7 bases fit TRBD1. From germline, CDR1 is SGHTA and CDR2 FQGTGA. V shed 6 bases, J shed 4 bases, and the junction held 1 base outside the gene matches. The CDR3 has 12 residues.

The chain uses TRBV30 and TRBJ1-6; D is uncertain. Trimming took off 1 base at V and 9 bases at J, with 10 bases between the two ends. Germline CDR1 is GTSNPN and CDR2 is SVGIG (reference sequence). The length of the CDR3 is 13 residues. The CDR3 reads CAWSEFLGSPLHF. In DNA form, the CDR3 reads TGTGCCTGGAGTGAATTCCTCGGTTCACCCCTCCACTTT.

The chain uses TRBV12-3 or TRBV12-4 and TRBJ2-7, with D possibly being TRBD1 (6 bases). The CDR3 is 13 residues long. The ends were cut back, 6 bases at V and 2 bases at J, with 11 bases in the middle. The CDR3 bases are TGTGCCAGCAGGACGGACAGAACCTACGAGCAGTACTTC. This encodes CASRTDRTYEQYF.

This chain links TRBV23-1 with TRBJ1-6, with D possibly matching TRBD1 (6 bases). TRBV23-1 is an open reading frame, and its role is uncertain. The length of the CDR3 is 16 residues. V was shortened by 0 bases and J by 7 bases, with 13 bases between the two germline ends. The CDR3 DNA reads TGCGCCAGCAGTCAATCGTTCAGGGGAAAGAATTCACCCCTCCACTTT. This codes for CASSQSFRGKNSPLHF.

The chain employs TRBV5-1 and TRBJ2-1; 11 bases agree with TRBD2. Germline V gene sequence: CDR1 SGHRS, CDR2 YFSETQ. The V gene end was trimmed by 4 bases and the J gene end by 3 bases; junction bases not matched to a gene: 12. The CDR3 sequence is 18 residues long. CDR3 sequence reads: CASSPGTSGGGVYNEQFF. The CDR3 DNA reads as TGCGCCAGCAGCCCAGGGACTAGCGGAGGCGGAGTCTACAATGAGCAGTTCTTC.

The genes are TRBV7-9 and TRBJ1-2; D gene ambiguous. Germline V gene sequence: CDR1 SEHNR, CDR2 FQNEAQ (reference sequence). V was trimmed by 5 bases and J by 0 bases, leaving 13 bases between them. This CDR3 is built from 15 residues. CDR3 region: CASSAPGSANYGYTF. In DNA form, the CDR3 reads TGTGCCAGCAGCGCCCCAGGTTCGGCTAACTATGGCTACACCTTC.

This chain uses TRBV18 with TRBJ1-5, with TRBD1 identical over 7 bases. The V gene's germline CDR1 is KGHSH and CDR2 LQKENI. The V and J ends lost 4 bases and 4 bases, in that order; junction bases with no gene match: 4. This CDR3 comprises 14 residues. The CDR3 here is CASSLRGRNQPQHF. CDR3 coding DNA: TGTGCCAGCTCACTCAGGGGGAGAAATCAGCCCCAGCATTTT.

The chain employs TRBV7-9 and TRBJ2-5, with a possible D match to TRBD2 (6 bases). V was trimmed by 5 bases and J by 0 bases, leaving 16 bases between them. CDR1 is SEHNR and CDR2 is FQNEAQ in the germline V gene (reference sequence). This CDR3 is 16 amino acids long. CDR3 protein: CASSPGTGSYQETQYF. As DNA, the CDR3 is TGTGCCAGCAGCCCCGGGACTGGTAGCTACCAAGAGACCCAGTACTTC.

J is TRBJ2-1 and V is TRBV21-1; the table names TRBD2, a call not compared with the DNA. TRBV21-1 is a listed pseudogene. The CDR3 has 17 residues. Written as DNA, the CDR3 is TGTGCCAGCAGCAAAGCGGGGGGAGGGGTAGCGGACAATGAGCAGTTCTTC. This sequence encodes CASSKAGGGVADNEQFF.

The CDR3 DNA sequence: TGTGCCAGCAGTTACTCATGTATGGCGGAGACTAGCGGTTCATCCGGGGAGCTGTTTTTT. This sequence encodes CASSYSCMAETSGSSGELFF. The gene calls are TRBV6-7 and TRBJ2-2; 9 bases line up with TRBD2. TRBV6-7 belongs to the ORF category, with a function that is uncertain. V gave up 0 bases and J gave up 6 bases; unmatched junction bases: 17. This CDR3 region has 20 residues.

The V and J genes are TRBV7-6 and TRBJ1-5; 10 nucleotides agree with TRBD1. CDR3 length: 15 amino acids. Germline V gene sequence: CDR1 SGHVS, CDR2 FNYEAQ. V shed 2 bases and J 5 bases; nucleotides not matched to a gene: 3. CDR3 in amino acids: CASSLRDRGDQPQHF. For the CDR3, the DNA is TGTGCCAGCAGCTTACGGGACAGGGGTGATCAGCCCCAGCATTTT.